This T cell receptor (beta chain) stems from a study of T cells in Graves' hyperthyroidism and ophthalmopathy. Comment on this clonotype: Its antigen is unknown.

Clinical Activity Scores of at least 3, NOSPECS grades of at least 4 and durations under 3 months characterized ophthalmopathy patients. This CDR3 is built from 12 residues. V lost 1 base, J lost 3 bases, and 4 bases lay in between. The germline V gene encodes CDR1 ENHRY and CDR2 SYGVKD. Amplification targeted TCR beta CDR3 regions from RNA transcripts. With the HTBI primer set, the TCR CDR3 went through a first round of RT-PCR. TCRdb recomputed calls from the multiplex PCR reads with MiXCR, one row per CDR3 protein. The sample contains hundreds of thousands of distinct CDR3 sequences, roughly 20% of which appear only once. The study's findings and limits: Ophthalmopathy was separated from stable hyperthyroidism by a 13 V-J model.

The specimen sequenced was blood. The chain uses TRBV10-3 and TRBJ2-7; D gene uncertain. This receptor was identified in a man aged 25 to 45 with Graves' ophthalmopathy. Here the CDR3 reads CAISEYGYEQYF. Written as DNA, the CDR3 is TGTGCCATCAGTGAGTACGGCTACGAGCAGTACTTC.